A selection of T cell receptor beta chains follows, all from one sample in a study of T cells in Graves' hyperthyroidism and ophthalmopathy. TCRdb recomputed calls from the multiplex PCR reads with MiXCR, one row per CDR3 protein. The table records 500,000 to 650,000 distinct CDR3 sequences, 12% to 15% of them present only once. The specimen was blood. The receptors originated from a woman aged 40 to 50 with Graves' hyperthyroidism. Each CDR3 is given with its conserved first and last residue. The order of the fields is J gene, clone size, D gene, V gene, CDR3 DNA, CDR3 protein. The D gene is left open where the match is weak. For some rows the clone size is stated as once, few or many, or as a class when expanded; others skip it.

TRBJ2-2 | once | NA | TRBV7-9 | TGTGCCGGCAGCTCATCAGGTCCCGGGGAGCTGTTTTTT | CAGSSSGPGELFF
TRBJ2-1 | many | NA | TRBV2 | TGTGCCAGCAGTAACAGGGGGGGTCCCTACAATGAGCAGTTCTTC | CASSNRGGPYNEQFF
TRBJ1-6 | few | NA | TRBV11-2 | TGTGCCAGCAGCTTAGACAGAGATAATTCACCCCTCCACTTT | CASSLDRDNSPLHF
TRBJ1-4 | few | NA | TRBV6-6 | TGTGCCAGCAGTTACTCGAATATCCAGTCAACTAATGAAAAACTGTTTTTT | CASSYSNIQSTNEKLFF
TRBJ2-5 | NA | TRBD2 | TRBV3-1 | TGTGCCAGCAGCCAACCCAGCGGGAGGGGCCAAGAGACCCAGTACTTC | CASSQPSGRGQETQYF
TRBJ2-3 | NA | TRBD2 | TRBV7-2 | TGTGCCAGCAGCTTCCAGCCCCCCAGACTAGCCTCCACAGATACGCAGTATTTT | CASSFQPPRLASTDTQYF
TRBJ1-1 | many | NA | TRBV5-1 | TGCGCCAGCAGCCCTCAAGTAGAGAACACTGAAGCTTTCTTT | CASSPQVENTEAFF
TRBJ2-3 | many | NA | TRBV11-3 | TGTGCCAGCAGCTTAGCGGAAGCGGCAGATACGCAGTATTTT | CASSLAEAADTQYF
TRBJ2-2 | NA | NA | TRBV4-2 | TGTGCCAGCAGCCAAGAAGTTCCAGCGGGGAACACCGGGGAGCTGTTTTTT | CASSQEVPAGNTGELFF
TRBJ2-7 | many | TRBD2 | TRBV2 | TGTGCCAGCAGTGCTTCCATAAACCGACTAGCGGGAGACCTCTACGAGCAGTACTTC | CASSASINRLAGDLYEQYF
TRBJ2-1 | many | NA | TRBV28 | TGTGCCAGCAGTCCAAAAGGTGACCTCTTCGGTACCTACAATGAGCAGTTCTTC | CASSPKGDLFGTYNEQFF
TRBJ2-1 | many | TRBD2 | TRBV6-2/TRBV6-3 | TGTGCCAGCAGTGCGCGTAACCTGCGGGGGGGGACCGTCGTTAGCGATGAGCAGTTCTTC | CASSARNLRGGTVVSDEQFF
TRBJ2-1 | NA | NA | TRBV4-2 | TGTGCCAGCAGCCAAGAGTTTGGAGGGTACAATGAGCAGTTCTTC | CASSQEFGGYNEQFF
TRBJ2-5 | few | TRBD2 | TRBV2 | TGTGCCAGCAAGGAGCGGGACTGGTACCAAGAGACCCAGTACTTC | CASKERDWYQETQYF
TRBJ1-2 | many | TRBD1 | TRBV28 | TGTGCCAGCAGTGAACCGGGACAGGGGAACTATGGCTACACCTTC | CASSEPGQGNYGYTF
TRBJ2-2 | NA | NA | TRBV6-4 | TGTGCCAGCATTCAGGGGAGAGGCTCCACCGGGGAGCTGTTTTTT | CASIQGRGSTGELFF
TRBJ2-5 | many | TRBD2 | TRBV7-2 | TGTGCCAGCAGCGAGACTAGCGGGAGTTTCGAGACCCAGTACTTC | CASSETSGSFETQYF
TRBJ1-1 | many | TRBD1 | TRBV5-1 | TGCGCCAGCAGCCCGACAGGGTCAGAAGCTTTCTTT | CASSPTGSEAFF
TRBJ1-5 | NA | TRBD1 | TRBV7-2 | TGTGCCAGCAGTTTTTCGACAGGGGGCGGTCAGCCCCAGCATTTT | CASSFSTGGGQPQHF
TRBJ1-2 | few | NA | TRBV20-1 | TGCAGTCAAGGAACAGGGCTCTATGGCTACACCTTC | CSQGTGLYGYTF
TRBJ2-2 | few | NA | TRBV19 | TGTGCCAGTGGACAGTGGAACACCGGGGAGCTGTTTTTT | CASGQWNTGELFF
TRBJ1-2 | few | NA | TRBV7-9 | TGTGCCAGCAGCCTGCATGACAGGAACTATGGCTACACCTTC | CASSLHDRNYGYTF
TRBJ2-2 | few | NA | TRBV7-9 | TGTGCCAGCAGCTTAGCCGCTATCGGGAAGCCCCCGAACACCGGGGAGCTGTTTTTT | CASSLAAIGKPPNTGELFF
TRBJ2-2 | few | NA | TRBV7-2 | TGTGCCAGCAGCTATCATGGTGGGACGGGCACCGGGGAGCTGTTTTTT | CASSYHGGTGTGELFF
TRBJ2-1 | few | TRBD2 | TRBV20-1 | TGCAGTGCGGCGCTAGACGAGGGACTAGCGGGAGTCTACTCCTACAATGAGCAGTTCTTC | CSAALDEGLAGVYSYNEQFF
TRBJ1-4 | NA | NA | TRBV6-1 | TGTGCCAGCAGTTATCGGTTGAACCTGCTTGAACTGTTTTTT | CASSYRLNLLELFF
TRBJ2-1 | few | TRBD2 | TRBV20-1 | TGCAGTGCTAGCTTCTCGGACAGGACTAGCGGCCTTGAGCAGTTCTTC | CSASFSDRTSGLEQFF
TRBJ2-1 | many | NA | TRBV30 | TGTGCCTGGAGTGTACTGCCCGGGTACAATGAGCAGTTCTTC | CAWSVLPGYNEQFF
TRBJ1-1 | many | NA | TRBV7-9 | TGTGCCAGCAGCCCTTGGACTGAAGCTTTCTTT | CASSPWTEAFF
TRBJ2-5 | many | NA | TRBV7-2 | TGTGCCAGCAGCTTTCTCCCAGGAGGAGAGACCCAGTACTTC | CASSFLPGGETQYF
TRBJ2-7 | many | NA | TRBV30 | TGTGCCTGGAGTAGGTCGGGAATGGGAGAGCAGTACTTC | CAWSRSGMGEQYF
TRBJ1-1 | many | TRBD1 | TRBV5-1 | TGCGCCAGCAGCTGGGACAGGGGGAACACTGAAGCTTTCTTT | CASSWDRGNTEAFF
TRBJ1-4 | many | TRBD1 | TRBV6-1 | TGTGCCAGCAGTTTAACAGCCGGGACAGGGGGTGAAAAACTGTTTTTT | CASSLTAGTGGEKLFF
TRBJ2-5 | many | NA | TRBV27 | TGTGCCAGCAGTACGGCTCGGACAGCAGAGACCCAGTACTTC | CASSTARTAETQYF
TRBJ2-2 | NA | TRBD2 | TRBV19 | TGTGCCAGTAACCCCGTAGGCGGGAGTACGGGCGGGGAGCTGTTTTTT | CASNPVGGSTGGELFF
TRBJ2-7 | many | NA | TRBV7-9 | TGTGCCAGCAGCTTAGCGGGAGGTGGCAGGGTGGCCTACGAGCAGTACTTC | CASSLAGGGRVAYEQYF
TRBJ2-7 | many | TRBD2 | TRBV20-1 | TGCAGTGCTAGAGATCCCCGTGTAGCGGGAGCCTACGAGCAGTACTTC | CSARDPRVAGAYEQYF
TRBJ2-1 | many | TRBD2 | TRBV5-1 | TGCGCCAGCAGCTTGGTGGCTAGCGGGAGAGCCGATGAGCAGTTCTTC | CASSLVASGRADEQFF
TRBJ2-7 | NA | TRBD2 | TRBV27 | TGTGCCAGCAGTTTTCTAGCGGGAGATCTCGAGCAGTACTTC | CASSFLAGDLEQYF
TRBJ2-3 | once | TRBD2 | TRBV20-1 | TGCAGTGCTAGAGAAACTAGGGACTATCCTTCCACAGATACGCAGTATTTT | CSARETRDYPSTDTQYF
TRBJ2-1 | many | NA | TRBV20-1 | TGCAGGCCCACTTCCTACAATGAGCAGTTCTTC | CRPTSYNEQFF
TRBJ2-1 | many | NA | TRBV4-1 | TGCGCCAGCAGCCAAACGGTGGGGGGTAACTCCTACAATGAGCAGTTCTTC | CASSQTVGGNSYNEQFF
TRBJ1-2 | few | TRBD1 | TRBV29-1 | TGCAGCGTTGGAGACAGGGCTAACTATGGCTACACCTTC | CSVGDRANYGYTF
TRBJ1-4 | many | NA | TRBV2 | TGTGCCAGCAGTGAATCGCGGGAAAAACTGTTTTTT | CASSESREKLFF
TRBJ1-2 | NA | TRBD1 | TRBV6-1 | TGTGCCAGCAGTCCTCATTCCGGGACAGGGGTTGGCTACACCTTC | CASSPHSGTGVGYTF
TRBJ2-1 | NA | TRBD2 | TRBV19 | TGTGCCAGTAGTAAACCTAGCGGGAGGACACGCGCCTACAATGAGCAGTTCTTC | CASSKPSGRTRAYNEQFF
TRBJ2-5 | many | NA | TRBV6-1 | TGTGCCAGCAGTCTCAGGACGGGCAGCCAAGAGACCCAGTACTTC | CASSLRTGSQETQYF
TRBJ2-5 | NA | NA | TRBV10-3 | TGTGCCATCAGTGGACAGATAAACCAAGAGACCCAGTACTTC | CAISGQINQETQYF
TRBJ2-1 | many | TRBD2 | TRBV6-5 | TGTGCCAGCAGTTACGGACTAGCGCTCTACAATGAGCAGTTCTTC | CASSYGLALYNEQFF
TRBJ1-6 | few | NA | TRBV28 | TGTGCCAGCAGTCCTGCGCTACTCCGATCGGGCTCCTATAATTCACCCCTCCACTTT | CASSPALLRSGSYNSPLHF
TRBJ1-1 | NA | NA | TRBV6-1 | TGTGCCAGCACCGAAACAGGGAGGAGAACTGAAGCTTTCTTT | CASTETGRRTEAFF
TRBJ2-1 | NA | TRBD2 | TRBV11-3 | TGTGCCAGCAGCCCTTTATTACTAGCGGGGCCCAATGAGCAGTTCTTC | CASSPLLLAGPNEQFF
TRBJ1-3 | many | NA | TRBV28 | TGTGCCAGCAGTTTAGTAGCCTCTGGAAACACCATATATTTT | CASSLVASGNTIYF
TRBJ2-3 | many | NA | TRBV5-1 | TGCGCCAGCAGCTTGGTCGGAGGGAATCAAGCAGATACGCAGTATTTT | CASSLVGGNQADTQYF
TRBJ2-1 | few | NA | TRBV24-1 | TGTGCCACCAGTGACCCCGCTCTTCGACCCTACAATGAGCAGTTCTTC | CATSDPALRPYNEQFF
TRBJ2-7 | few | NA | TRBV18 | TGTGCCAGCTCACCCCGCTTAAGACAGGTCTCCTCCCCCTACGAGCAGTACTTC | CASSPRLRQVSSPYEQYF
TRBJ2-1 | many | NA | TRBV10-1 | TGCGCCAGCAGTGAGACAACGTACAATGAGCAGTTCTTC | CASSETTYNEQFF
TRBJ2-3 | NA | NA | TRBV13 | TGTGCCAGCAGCTTAAGGCTACCGGGGCCAGATACGCAGTATTTT | CASSLRLPGPDTQYF